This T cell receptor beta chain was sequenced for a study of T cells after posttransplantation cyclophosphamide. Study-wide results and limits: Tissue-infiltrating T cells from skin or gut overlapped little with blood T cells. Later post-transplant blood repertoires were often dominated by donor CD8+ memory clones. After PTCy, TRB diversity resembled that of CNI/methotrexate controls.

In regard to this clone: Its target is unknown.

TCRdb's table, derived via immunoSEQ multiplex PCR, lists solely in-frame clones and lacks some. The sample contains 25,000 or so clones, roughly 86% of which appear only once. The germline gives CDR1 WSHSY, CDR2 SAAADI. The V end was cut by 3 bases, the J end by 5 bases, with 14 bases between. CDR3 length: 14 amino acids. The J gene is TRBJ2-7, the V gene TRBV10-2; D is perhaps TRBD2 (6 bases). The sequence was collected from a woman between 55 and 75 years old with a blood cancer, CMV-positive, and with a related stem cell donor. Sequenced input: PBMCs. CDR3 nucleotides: TGCGCCAGCAGTGAACAGACTAGTTTCGACGAGCAGTACTTC. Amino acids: CASSEQTSFDEQYF.